This T cell receptor beta chain stems from a study of cytomegalovirus exposure and HLA in healthy donors. About this clone itself: The target antigen is unknown.

This PCR relied on a set of 60 Vbeta primers and 13 Jbeta primers. Libraries were prepared by immunoSEQ multiplex PCR; TCRdb keeps only in-frame clonotypes and omits some of them. The sample holds some 110,000 clones; 80% to 85% are singletons and the top ten take about 1%. Overall study findings and caveats: Follow-up analysis later connected one missense variant in DCLRE1C with trimming of TCR beta V- and J-genes. Presence/absence analyses treated sequencing depth as roughly uniform across donors.

Germline V lookup: CDR1 SGHTA, CDR2 FQGNSA. CDR3 size: 13 residues. Trimming removed 5 bases at V and 2 bases at J, with 9 bases between. The sequence came from a woman aged 25 to 39 in good health and CMV-seronegative. V gene TRBV7-2 combines with J gene TRBJ2-5; TRBD2 might be the D (6 bases). Specimen: PBMCs. CDR3 sequence (DNA): TGTGCCAGCAGCCAGGGACTGCAAGAGACCCAGTACTTC. Translated, it gives CASSQGLQETQYF.